The sample holds one count of the clone carrying this T cell receptor beta chain. The table came from immunoSEQ multiplex PCR; TCRdb's copy has only in-frame clones and leaves some out. The sample lists some 60,000 clones, 85% to 90% seen once, with 3.9% in the top ten. The CDR3 has 11 amino acids. The germline V and J ends were trimmed by 8 bases and 14 bases, with 13 bases remaining between them. Germline CDR1 MNHNY, CDR2 SVGAGI (reference sequence). The data originate from a study of OX40 agonist ivuxolimab in advanced cancers. Here the sequenced sample was CD4+ or CD8+ T cells sorted from blood, taken in a trial of the OX40 agonist ivuxolimab. The genes are TRBV6-6 and TRBJ1-6; D uncertain. This TCR came from an adult with an advanced solid tumor such as melanoma, head and neck, liver or kidney cancer. CDR3 sequence (DNA): TGTGCCAGCCGTATGGGTGGGGCCCTCCACTTT. Residues: CASRMGGALHF.